This T cell receptor beta chain was retrieved from a study of blood T cells in healthy people across ages. Germline V gene sequence: CDR1 DFQATT, CDR2 SNEGSKA (reference sequence). CDR3 length equals 10 residues. The ends were cut back, 6 bases at V and 7 bases at J, with 7 bases in the middle. The use of a sample-barcoded 5' primer and a J-beta primer mix characterized a second PCR of roughly 7 to 11 cycles. TCRdb analysed the 5' RACE reads with MiXCR anew, one entry per CDR3 protein. The data contain about 640,000 distinct CDR3 sequences, about 53% of them singletons. Sequenced material: blood. The TCR comes from a man in his sixties in good health. This rearrangement joins TRBV20-1 to TRBJ2-1; D remains unclear. CDR3 DNA: TGCAGTGCGAGAAAAAATGAGCAGTTCTTC. It is translated as CSARKNEQFF.